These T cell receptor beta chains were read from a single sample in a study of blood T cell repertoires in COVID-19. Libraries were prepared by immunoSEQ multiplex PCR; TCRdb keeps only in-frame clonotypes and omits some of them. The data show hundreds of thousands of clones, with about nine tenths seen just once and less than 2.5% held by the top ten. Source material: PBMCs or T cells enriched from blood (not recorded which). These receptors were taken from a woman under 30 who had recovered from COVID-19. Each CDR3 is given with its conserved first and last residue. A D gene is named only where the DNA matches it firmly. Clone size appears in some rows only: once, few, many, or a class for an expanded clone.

DNA: TGTGCCATCGAGGGGGAGGGTGGCTACACCTTC
CDR3: CAIEGEGGYTF
D: .
J: TRBJ1-2
V: TRBV10-3
size: .

DNA: TGTGCCAGCAGCGGACAGGGCGAGGGCAATCAGCCCCAGCATTTT
CDR3: CASSGQGEGNQPQHF
D: TRBD1
J: TRBJ1-5
V: TRBV2
size: .

DNA: TGTGCCAGCAGCCAAGATCAAGGGGGGGGTGGCTACACCTTC
CDR3: CASSQDQGGGGYTF
D: .
J: TRBJ1-2
V: TRBV3-1/TRBV3-2
size: .

DNA: TGTGCCAGCAGCGAGGGAGGGACGGCCACAGATACGCAGTATTTT
CDR3: CASSEGGTATDTQYF
D: TRBD2
J: TRBJ2-3
V: TRBV6-5
size: .

DNA: TGTGCCAGCAGTTCCACAGGTAGATCCTACAATGAGCAGTTCTTC
CDR3: CASSSTGRSYNEQFF
D: .
J: TRBJ2-1
V: TRBV27
size: .

DNA: TGTGCCAGCAGTGAAGATATAGCGGGGGGGCCCGGGGAGCTGTTTTTT
CDR3: CASSEDIAGGPGELFF
D: TRBD2
J: TRBJ2-2
V: TRBV2
size: .

DNA: TGTGCCAGCAGCTTAGAACGGGGTTGGACCGGGGAGCTGTTTTTT
CDR3: CASSLERGWTGELFF
D: .
J: TRBJ2-2
V: TRBV13
size: .

DNA: TGTGCCAGCAGCCACACTGGACAGGGCCGCAATCAGCCCCAGCATTTT
CDR3: CASSHTGQGRNQPQHF
D: TRBD1
J: TRBJ1-5
V: TRBV7-9
size: .

DNA: TGTGCCAGCAGCCCCCGGGACATCGTGGGAAACACCATATATTTT
CDR3: CASSPRDIVGNTIYF
D: .
J: TRBJ1-3
V: TRBV7-8
size: .

DNA: TGCGCCAGCAGGATGCTAAATTACAATGAGCAGTTCTTC
CDR3: CASRMLNYNEQFF
D: .
J: TRBJ2-1
V: TRBV5-1
size: .

DNA: TGTGCCAGTAGTCGGTCAGGGGGGCTCTCTGGGGCCAACGTCCTGACTTTC
CDR3: CASSRSGGLSGANVLTF
D: .
J: TRBJ2-6
V: TRBV19
size: .

DNA: TGTGCCAGCAGCGTAGGAGGGACTACCACAGGCGCCGGGGAGCTGTTTTTT
CDR3: CASSVGGTTTGAGELFF
D: TRBD2
J: TRBJ2-2
V: TRBV9
size: .

DNA: TGCAGCGTTGAGCTGTCAACTAGCGGCAGGAACACCGGGGAGCTGTTTTTT
CDR3: CSVELSTSGRNTGELFF
D: TRBD2
J: TRBJ2-2
V: TRBV29-1
size: .

DNA: TGTGCCAGCTCCTACGGGACAGGGAATCCGGGTGGCTACACCTTC
CDR3: CASSYGTGNPGGYTF
D: TRBD1
J: TRBJ1-2
V: TRBV18
size: .

DNA: TGTGCCAGCAGTTACTTAGGACAGGGGTATCAGCCCCAGCATTTT
CDR3: CASSYLGQGYQPQHF
D: TRBD1
J: TRBJ1-5
V: TRBV6-2/TRBV6-3
size: .

DNA: TGTGCCAGCAGCTTAGCACGGCGGGGAGTAGTGAACACTGAAGCTTTCTTT
CDR3: CASSLARRGVVNTEAFF
D: .
J: TRBJ1-1
V: TRBV7-8
size: .

DNA: TGTGCCAGCAGCCAGTTCGCGGGGGAGAACACTGAAGCTTTCTTT
CDR3: CASSQFAGENTEAFF
D: .
J: TRBJ1-1
V: TRBV4-2
size: .

DNA: TGTGCCAGCAGCCCAGGGCGCGGGAGAAACGAGCAGTACTTC
CDR3: CASSPGRGRNEQYF
D: TRBD2
J: TRBJ2-7
V: TRBV9
size: .

DNA: TGCGCCAGCAGCCAAGGACCCGGGAAAGCCCCAGATACGCAGTATTTT
CDR3: CASSQGPGKAPDTQYF
D: .
J: TRBJ2-3
V: TRBV4-1
size: once

DNA: TGCGCCAGCAGCTTCCCACAGGGGGATGAGCAGTTCTTC
CDR3: CASSFPQGDEQFF
D: TRBD1
J: TRBJ2-1
V: TRBV5-1
size: .

DNA: TGTGCCAGCAGCCAAGATGGGGGACAGGGACGCGAGCAGTACTTC
CDR3: CASSQDGGQGREQYF
D: TRBD1
J: TRBJ2-7
V: TRBV3-1/TRBV3-2
size: .

DNA: TGTGCCAGCAGCGAGACAGTTCACTATGGCTACACCTTC
CDR3: CASSETVHYGYTF
D: .
J: TRBJ1-2
V: TRBV3-1/TRBV3-2
size: .

DNA: TGCGCCAGCAGTCAGGGACAGGGGGCTTACGAGCAGTACTTC
CDR3: CASSQGQGAYEQYF
D: TRBD1
J: TRBJ2-7
V: TRBV5-1
size: .

DNA: TGTGCCAGCACAAGGGGCTATGGCTACACCTTC
CDR3: CASTRGYGYTF
D: .
J: TRBJ1-2
V: TRBV2
size: .

DNA: TGTGCCAGCAGTGAATCCTATACAGGGAACTATGGCTACACCTTC
CDR3: CASSESYTGNYGYTF
D: .
J: TRBJ1-2
V: TRBV25-1
size: .

DNA: TGTGCCAGCAGCTTAGGCCTGACAGCGGGGGGAACCACAGATACGCAGTATTTT
CDR3: CASSLGLTAGGTTDTQYF
D: TRBD2
J: TRBJ2-3
V: TRBV11-3
size: few

DNA: TGTGCCAGCAGCCAAGATTTGGGGGGGGTTAAGAAGACCCAGTACTTC
CDR3: CASSQDLGGVKKTQYF
D: TRBD2
J: TRBJ2-5
V: TRBV3-1/TRBV3-2
size: .

DNA: TGCGCCTCCCCGACAGGGTTAATCCCTGAAGCTTTCTTT
CDR3: CASPTGLIPEAFF
D: TRBD1
J: TRBJ1-1
V: TRBV23-1
size: .